This entry is about one T cell receptor beta chain. The target antigen is unknown. Regarding treatment: approximately nine-day PBMC culture with coronavirus spike peptide pools or control peptides (ViraFEST assay). In the ViraFEST assay, peptide-pool expansion preceded TCR sequencing of expanded clonotypes. This entry belongs to a study of vaccination and CD4 T cells after COVID-19. At the Johns Hopkins FTIC core, DNA taken from cultured CD4+ T cells was sequenced by way of the Oncomine TCR Beta short-read assay. TCRdb redid the calling of the PCR reads with MiXCR, one entry per CDR3 protein. Here the sample spans about 10,000 distinct CDR3 sequences, 45% to 50% being singletons. Germline V lookup: CDR1 SNHLY, CDR2 FYNNEI. The CDR3 spans 17 residues. Trimming took off 8 bases at V and 5 bases at J, with 28 bases between the two ends.

This chain joins TRBV2 and TRBJ2-7; a weak D match, TRBD2 (6 bases). Sequencing was performed on CD4+ T cells from blood, cultured in vitro. The source of this sequence is a human donor who had recovered from COVID-19. The CDR3 nucleotides are TGTGCCAGCGTGGGAGGAAGTCAGTGGCCCCTAGGCCACGAGCAGTACTTC. Translation gives CASVGGSQWPLGHEQYF.